The next 27 T cell receptor beta chains were all read from a single sample in a study of blood T cell repertoires in COVID-19. Here immunoSEQ multiplex PCR was the method, and the copy in TCRdb shows in-frame clones only, minus some. This sample carries some 140,000 clones, about 86% of them seen once, and the ten largest clones take about 31%. The sequencing sample was made of peripheral blood. These receptors all stem from a woman aged 55 to 70 with acute or convalescent COVID-19.

This chain uses TRBV6-1 with TRBJ1-2; 7 positions agree with TRBD1. V shed 0 bases, J shed 0 bases, and the junction held 1 base outside the gene matches. This CDR3 is built from 15 residues. Germline V gene sequence: CDR1 MNHNS, CDR2 SASEGT. CDR3: CASSEAQGANYGYTF. CDR3 nucleotide sequence: TGTGCCAGCAGTGAAGCCCAGGGGGCTAACTATGGCTACACCTTC.

This chain connects TRBV5-4 to TRBJ2-7, with D perhaps TRBD1 (6 bases). Trimming removed 4 bases from V and 4 bases from J, with 18 bases in between. This CDR3 has 15 residues. CDR1 and CDR2 from the germline V gene are SGHNT and YYREEE (reference sequence). CDR3 bases: TGTGCCAGCAGCCTGTCCCTGACAGGCCAATACGAGCAGTACTTC. It is translated as CASSLSLTGQYEQYF.

This clone was detected only a few times. CDR3 nucleotide sequence: TGTGCCAGCAGTTTATACTCTAGCAATCAGCCCCAGCATTTT. Protein sequence: CASSLYSSNQPQHF. The chain employs TRBV27 and TRBJ1-5; D not certain. With 1 base removed from V and 0 bases from J, the gap between germline ends came to 4 bases. Germline lookup yields CDR1 MNHEY and CDR2 SMNVEV (reference sequence). The CDR3 extends over 14 amino acids.

This clone was seen a handful of times. Other DNA sequences of this sample code for an identical CDR3. CDR3 amino acids: CASRRTGDNQPQHF. The CDR3 DNA follows: TGTGCCAGCAGGAGGACAGGGGACAATCAGCCCCAGCATTTT. The chain is built from TRBV6-5 and TRBJ1-5; 9 nucleotides align to TRBD1. CDR3 length: 14 residues. Per the germline V gene, CDR1 is MNHEY and CDR2 is SVGAGI. J was trimmed by 3 bases and V by 6 bases; bases with no gene match: 3.

The chain has TRBV5-1 and TRBJ2-1; D is perhaps TRBD1 (6 bases). The germline V and J ends were trimmed by 4 bases and 0 bases, with 11 bases remaining between them. The CDR3 has 15 amino acids. Germline V gene lookup returns CDR1 SGHRS and CDR2 YFSETQ. For the CDR3, the DNA is TGCGCCAGCAGCCAGACAGGAACCTCCTACAATGAGCAGTTCTTC. It specifies CASSQTGTSYNEQFF.

V and J are TRBV3-1 (or the pseudogene TRBV3-2) and TRBJ1-5, with D unclear. The germline CDR1 and CDR2 sequences are LGHDT and YNNKEL (reference sequence). This CDR3 has 13 amino acids. V was clipped by 1 base and J by 6 bases, with 7 bases between them. The CDR3 bases are TGTGCCAGCAGCCAAGGGAGCGGTCAGCCCCAGCATTTT. This sequence encodes CASSQGSGQPQHF.

This chain links TRBV5-6 with TRBJ1-1, with D possibly TRBD1 on 5 matching bases. Germline CDR1 SGHDT, CDR2 YYEEEE. The CDR3 totals 13 residues. Trimming removed 4 bases from V and 5 bases from J, with 12 bases in between. CDR3 protein: CASSRGEATEAFF. In DNA, the CDR3 is TGTGCCAGCAGCCGGGGGGAGGCTACTGAAGCTTTCTTT. The complete variable domain, with remaining parts taken from reference TRBV5-6 and TRBJ1-1, reads DAGVTQSPTHLIKTRGQQVTLRCSPKSGHDTVSWYQQALGQGPQFIFQYYEEEERQRGNFPDRFSGHQFPNYSSELNVNALLLGDSALYLCASSRGEATEAFFGQGTRLTVV.

The chain uses TRBV5-8 and TRBJ1-5; 10 positions match TRBD1. V lost 5 bases and J lost 5; bases outside the gene matches: 4. Germline V CDR1 and CDR2: SGHTS, YDEGEE. The CDR3 covers 14 residues. The CDR3, as DNA: TGTGCCAGCAGTCTCGACAGGGGGCATCAGCCCCAGCATTTT. Its protein product is CASSLDRGHQPQHF.

The chain has TRBV2 and TRBJ2-3, with D possibly matching TRBD1 (6 bases). CDR1 SNHLY and CDR2 FYNNEI come from the germline V gene. V dropped 7 bases and J dropped 0 bases, with 11 bases sitting between them. The CDR3 runs to 14 residues. The CDR3 DNA reads as TGTGCCAGCAAAGGGGGTCCTAGCACAGATACGCAGTATTTT. This translates into CASKGGPSTDTQYF.

V and J are TRBV5-5 and TRBJ1-2, with TRBD1 matching 9 bases. Germline CDR1 is SGHKS and CDR2 is YYEKEE (reference sequence). This CDR3 spans 13 amino acids. Losses at the gene ends were 3 bases for V and 7 bases for J; bases not matched to a gene: 4. CDR3: CASSYRGQGGYTF. CDR3 sequence (DNA): TGTGCCAGCAGCTACAGGGGGCAGGGTGGCTACACCTTC. The full variable domain, completed using reference TRBV5-5 and TRBJ1-2, is DAGVTQSPTHLIKTRGQQVTLRCSPISGHKSVSWYQQVLGQGPQFIFQYYEKEERGRGNFPDRFSARQFPNYSSELNVNALLLGDSALYLCASSYRGQGGYTFGSGTRLTVV.

V and J are TRBV3-1 (or the pseudogene TRBV3-2) and TRBJ2-2, with D possibly being TRBD1 (6 bases). V was trimmed by 5 bases and J by 1 base, leaving 8 bases between them. Germline V gene sequence: CDR1 LGHDT, CDR2 YNNKEL (reference sequence). The CDR3 totals 14 residues. This CDR3 reads CASSKTGNTGELFF. CDR3 coding DNA: TGTGCCAGCAGCAAGACAGGGAACACCGGGGAGCTGTTTTTT.

The J gene is TRBJ1-4, the V gene TRBV5-1; 7 bases align to TRBD1. Germline CDR1 is SGHRS and CDR2 is YFSETQ. After removal of 6 bases from V and 4 bases from J, the junction contained 3 bases not matched to a gene. The CDR3 spans 13 residues. CDR3 amino acids: CASTRDSNEKLFF. CDR3 bases: TGCGCCAGCACCCGGGACAGTAATGAAAAACTGTTTTTT.

CDR3 sequence (DNA): TGCGCCAGCGGGGAAGGGGACTATAACTATGGCTACACCTTC. Translation: CASGEGDYNYGYTF. The chain recombines TRBV5-1 with TRBJ1-2; possibly TRBD1 for D (5 bases). The germline CDR1 and CDR2 sequences are SGHRS and YFSETQ. CDR3 length: 14 residues. V dropped 7 bases and J dropped 1 base, with 14 bases sitting between them.

The chain recombines TRBV5-4 with TRBJ2-7; no clear D gene. The CDR3 totals 13 residues. CDR1 SGHNT and CDR2 YYREEE come from the germline V gene (reference sequence). Trimming took 0 bases from V and 3 from J, leaving 7 bases between them. Written as DNA, the CDR3 is TGTGCCAGCAGCTTGGATTACGGCTACGAGCAGTACTTC. Protein product: CASSLDYGYEQYF.

This chain's CDR3 is CASSGGLREKLFF. CDR3 in DNA: TGTGCCAGCAGCGGAGGTCTTAGGGAAAAACTGTTTTTT. The rearrangement uses TRBV11-2 and TRBJ1-4; no definite D call. Germline V gene data show CDR1 as SGHAT and CDR2 as FQNNGV. The CDR3 length is 13 residues. V was shortened by 5 bases and J by 8 bases, with 12 bases between the two germline ends.

The chain carries TRBV27 and TRBJ1-3; D gene ambiguous. The CDR3 extends over 14 amino acids. V was pared by 6 bases and J by 0 bases, with 9 bases between. Per germline, CDR1 MNHEY and CDR2 SMNVEV (reference sequence). The CDR3 sequence is CASSDTSSGNTIYF. For the CDR3, the DNA is TGTGCCAGCAGCGACACGAGCTCTGGAAACACCATATATTTT.

The chain is built from TRBV10-2 and TRBJ1-1; maybe TRBD1 (5 bases). Germline CDR1 is WSHSY and CDR2 is SAAADI. The CDR3 covers 14 residues. Between the trimmed V and J ends, which lost 5 bases and 0 bases, there was a span of 10 bases. The CDR3 nucleotides read TGCGCCAGCAGTCCAGGGCGCGTGAACACTGAAGCTTTCTTT. The encoded protein is CASSPGRVNTEAFF.

This chain connects TRBV5-1 to TRBJ1-1; the D gene is possibly TRBD1 (5 bases). V lost 2 bases to trimming and J lost 0 bases, with 11 bases between them. The germline V gene has CDR1 SGHRS and CDR2 YFSETQ. The CDR3 extends over 15 amino acids. The DNA of the CDR3 is TGCGCCAGCAGCTTCTTGCAGGGTGTGAACACTGAAGCTTTCTTT. As protein: CASSFLQGVNTEAFF.

The V and J genes are TRBV11-2 and TRBJ1-1, with 7 bases aligning to TRBD1. The CDR3 is 14 residues long. With 3 bases clipped from V and 5 bases from J, the junction kept 6 bases outside the gene matches. Germline V gene sequence: CDR1 SGHAT, CDR2 FQNNGV. This CDR3 is CASSFQTGQTEAFF. In DNA form, the CDR3 reads TGTGCCAGCAGCTTTCAGACAGGGCAAACTGAAGCTTTCTTT. Full variable domain (remainder filled in from reference TRBV11-2 and TRBJ1-1): EAGVAQSPRYKIIEKRQSVAFWCNPISGHATLYWYQQILGQGPKLLIQFQNNGVVDDSQLPKDRFSAERLKGVDSTLKIQPAKLEDSAVYLCASSFQTGQTEAFFGQGTRLTVV.

V gene TRBV6-1 combines with J gene TRBJ2-7, with D perhaps TRBD1 (5 bases). Trimming removed 0 bases from V and 2 bases from J, with 8 bases in between. Germline V lookup: CDR1 MNHNS, CDR2 SASEGT. The CDR3 extends over 14 amino acids. The CDR3 nucleotides read TGTGCCAGCAGTGAAGCGCACAGGACCTACGAGCAGTACTTC. Amino acids: CASSEAHRTYEQYF.

V gene TRBV18 combines with J gene TRBJ1-5; the match to TRBD1 covers 12 bases. CDR3 length: 16 residues. CDR1 and CDR2 (germline): KGHSH, LQKENI. The junction had 3 bases not matched to a gene; V was cut back by 1 base and J by 5 bases. CDR3 sequence reads: CASSPQGQGADQPQHF. The CDR3 nucleotides read TGTGCCAGCTCACCACAGGGACAGGGGGCCGATCAGCCCCAGCATTTT.

This clone was seen just once. The V and J genes are TRBV19 and TRBJ1-1, with D unclear. V was pared by 5 bases and J by 1 base, with 14 bases between. Germline CDR1 is LNHDA and CDR2 is SQIVND (reference sequence). The CDR3 contains 15 residues. DNA for the CDR3: TGTGCCAGTAGTCCTCAGACACTCCCGAACACTGAAGCTTTCTTT. Protein: CASSPQTLPNTEAFF.

This chain connects TRBV27 to TRBJ1-2, with D possibly TRBD1 on 6 matching bases. Germline CDR1 and CDR2: MNHEY and SMNVEV (reference sequence). V was cut by 3 bases and J by 4 bases, with 15 bases left in between. The CDR3 is 15 amino acids. The CDR3 is CASSLGAGLIYGYTF. CDR3 nucleotides: TGTGCCAGCAGTTTGGGGGCAGGGCTGATCTATGGCTACACCTTC.

The chain links TRBV9 to TRBJ1-2; D is undetermined. Germline CDR1 reads SGDLS; CDR2 reads YYNGEE. The CDR3 sequence is 14 residues long. V shed 6 bases and J shed 0 bases, with 12 bases lying between them. CDR3 DNA: TGTGCCAGCACCCTCGAGAGCCCTAACTATGGCTACACCTTC. It yields the protein CASTLESPNYGYTF.

The V gene is TRBV19, the J gene TRBJ1-1; 9 bases map to TRBD1. Germline assignment: CDR1 LNHDA and CDR2 SQIVND (reference sequence). V shed 10 bases, J shed 5 bases, and the junction held 17 bases outside the gene matches. CDR3 length: 16 amino acids. The CDR3 loop is CATADHMGQGRTEAFF. The DNA of the CDR3 is TGTGCCACCGCCGATCACATGGGACAGGGTCGTACTGAAGCTTTCTTT.

The V and J genes are TRBV19 and TRBJ1-3; D remains ambiguous. Per germline, CDR1 LNHDA and CDR2 SQIVND (reference sequence). The CDR3 totals 13 residues. V lost 6 bases, J lost 6 bases, and 12 bases lay in between. The CDR3 DNA reads as TGTGCCAGTAGAGTCCTGGCGGAAAACACCATATATTTT. Encoded protein: CASRVLAENTIYF.

This clone was observed a few times. In DNA form, the CDR3 reads TGTGCCACCCGGGACAGCAACTATGGCTACACCTTC. It is translated as CATRDSNYGYTF. The chain joins TRBV2 to TRBJ1-2; 7 positions match TRBD1. The CDR3 extends over 12 amino acids. Germline V gene sequence: CDR1 SNHLY, CDR2 FYNNEI. V trimming: 10 bases; J trimming: 2 bases; junction bases outside the gene matches: 4.